The 27 T cell receptor beta chains below all came from one sample that was sequenced in a study of identical twins. TCRdb reanalysed the 5' RACE reads using MiXCR and keeps one entry per CDR3 protein. The table lists approximately 210,000 distinct CDR3 sequences, over 8% of them singletons, with 5.1% in the top ten. The specimen was memory (CD45RO+) T cells sorted from blood. Receptors originate from a woman aged 18-29 years in good health.

The chain recombines TRBV20-1 with TRBJ1-2; D is uncertain. V shed 0 bases and J shed 1 base, with 3 bases lying between them. CDR1 and CDR2 from the germline V gene are DFQATT and SNEGSKA (reference sequence). This CDR3 spans 12 amino acids. The chain's CDR3 is CSARDSNYGYTF. In DNA, the CDR3 is TGCAGTGCTAGAGACAGTAACTATGGCTACACCTTC.

This clonotype was counted ten times or more. The V and J genes are TRBV12-3 or TRBV12-4 and TRBJ1-5, with D possibly being TRBD1 (6 bases). This CDR3 is 14 amino acids long. Trimming left V 6 bases short and J 4 bases short, with 13 bases between. The CDR3 loop is CASRVLDRNQPQHF. Here the CDR3 DNA reads TGTGCCAGCAGGGTATTGGACAGAAATCAGCCCCAGCATTTT.

The sample holds a few counts of this clonotype. The rearrangement uses TRBV3-1 and TRBJ1-1; possibly TRBD1 for D (5 bases). The CDR3 covers 14 residues. Between the trimmed V and J ends, which lost 3 bases and 0 bases, there was a span of 8 bases. Germline lookup yields CDR1 LGHDT and CDR2 YNNKEL (reference sequence). For the CDR3, the DNA is TGTGCCAGCAGCCATGGGGCTATGAACACTGAAGCTTTCTTT. It encodes CASSHGAMNTEAFF.

This clonotype appeared many times. The CDR3 nucleotides are TGTGCCAGCACGAAAAATGGGGGGTCCTATGGCTACACCTTC. Residues: CASTKNGGSYGYTF. The gene calls are TRBV28 and TRBJ1-2; tentative D call: TRBD1 (5 bases). Germline V lookup: CDR1 MDHEN, CDR2 SYDVKM. This CDR3 region has 14 residues. V was clipped by 7 bases and J by 4 bases, with 16 bases between them.

A few counts support this clonotype. V and J are TRBV12-5 and TRBJ2-7, with 11 bases fitting TRBD1. Unmatched junction bases numbered 14, after V lost 5 bases and J lost 2 bases. The CDR3 runs 18 residues. Germline V gene sequence: CDR1 LGHNT, CDR2 FRNRAP. The CDR3 sequence: CASGLILSRTGGTYEQYF. The CDR3 DNA is TGTGCTAGTGGTCTCATCTTATCCCGGACAGGGGGCACCTACGAGCAGTACTTC. The whole variable domain, remainder taken from reference TRBV12-5 and TRBJ2-7, is DARVTQTPRHKVTEMGQEVTMRCQPILGHNTVFWYRQTMMQGLELLAYFRNRAPLDDSGMPKDRFSAEMPDATLATLKIQPSEPRDSAVYFCASGLILSRTGGTYEQYFGPGTRLTVT.

This clonotype was picked up many times. J is TRBJ2-5 and V is TRBV5-1; 9 bases map to TRBD1. J gave up 5 bases and V 4 bases, and 6 bases lay outside the gene matches. The CDR3 has 14 amino acids. Per the germline V gene, CDR1 is SGHRS and CDR2 is YFSETQ. CDR3 sequence (DNA): TGCGCCAGCAGCCCAGGACAGGGGAGGGAGACCCAGTACTTC. Its protein product is CASSPGQGRETQYF.

This clonotype was seen only a few times. The CDR3 sequence: CASSPRPTGNNEQFF. CDR3 nucleotides: TGCGCCAGCAGCCCGCGTCCGACGGGGAACAATGAGCAGTTCTTC. The rearrangement uses TRBV5-1 and TRBJ2-1; D is perhaps TRBD2 (5 bases). Trimming stripped 4 bases from V and 5 bases from J, with 16 bases between. The germline V gene encodes CDR1 SGHRS and CDR2 YFSETQ. This CDR3 has 15 amino acids.

V gene TRBV29-1 combines with J gene TRBJ2-2; TRBD2 matches at 10 bases. CDR3 length: 15 amino acids. Losses at the gene ends were 6 bases for V and 1 base for J; bases not matched to a gene: 5. The germline CDR1 and CDR2 sequences are SQVTM and ANQGSEA. The chain's CDR3 is CSVLTSGMNTGELFF. The CDR3 DNA is TGCAGCGTCCTAACTAGCGGGATGAACACCGGGGAGCTGTTTTTT.

This chain connects TRBV15 to TRBJ1-5; TRBD1 aligns across 11 bases. Per germline, CDR1 LNHNV and CDR2 YYDKDF (reference sequence). With V trimmed by 6 bases and J by 6 bases, 13 bases remained unmatched. CDR3 length: 17 amino acids. Here the CDR3 reads CATSTKMDRGLGQPQHF. The CDR3 DNA follows: TGTGCCACCAGTACGAAAATGGACAGGGGGCTTGGTCAGCCCCAGCATTTT.

This clonotype was observed many times. The chain has TRBV5-1 and TRBJ1-2; no reliable D call. CDR1 and CDR2 from the germline V gene are SGHRS and YFSETQ. The CDR3 extends over 15 amino acids. Trimming left V 2 bases short and J 4 bases short, with 15 bases between. In DNA form, the CDR3 reads TGCGCCAGCAGCTTACCCGGAGCCGAAGGCTATGGCTACACCTTC. It codes for CASSLPGAEGYGYTF.

V gene TRBV6-5 combines with J gene TRBJ1-3, with a possible D match to TRBD1 (5 bases). With 1 base removed from V and 3 bases from J, the gap between germline ends came to 7 bases. This CDR3 spans 14 amino acids. Looked up from germline, CDR1 is MNHEY and CDR2 is SVGAGI. As DNA, the CDR3 is TGTGCCAGCAGTTACTTGGGGGGTGGAAACACCATATATTTT. Its translation: CASSYLGGGNTIYF.

The V call is TRBV20-1, the J call TRBJ2-3, with 10 bases identical to TRBD2. V shed 6 bases and J 3 bases; nucleotides not matched to a gene: 12. The CDR3 is made up of 16 amino acids. CDR1 is DFQATT and CDR2 is SNEGSKA in the germline V gene (reference sequence). The CDR3 DNA sequence: TGCAGTGCCGCAGCCCGGCTAGCGGGGGTTACAGATACGCAGTATTTT. This sequence encodes CSAAARLAGVTDTQYF.

This clonotype was seen only a few times. In nucleotides, the CDR3 is TGCAGCGTTCAGGGGCGGCTCTACGAGCAGTACTTC. It is translated as CSVQGRLYEQYF. The rearrangement links TRBV29-1 to TRBJ2-7, with D possibly being TRBD1 (6 bases). This CDR3 is built from 12 residues. CDR1 and CDR2 (germline): SQVTM, ANQGSEA. V shed 5 bases and J shed 3 bases, with 11 bases lying between them.

This clonotype was counted between two and nine times. J is TRBJ2-1 and V is TRBV2; 7 bases line up with TRBD1. Per germline, CDR1 SNHLY and CDR2 FYNNEI. The ends lost 10 bases at V and 0 bases at J; junction bases unmatched: 6. The CDR3 is made up of 14 amino acids. The CDR3 DNA sequence: TGTGCCACCGTACAGGGGAGCTCCTACAATGAGCAGTTCTTC. Translating it yields CATVQGSSYNEQFF.

This clonotype was counted between two and nine times. DNA of the CDR3: TGTGCCAGCAGCCTCAGGGTCTTGAACACTGAAGCTTTCTTT. Its protein is CASSLRVLNTEAFF. The chain links TRBV11-1 to TRBJ1-1; D possibly corresponds to TRBD1 (5 bases). V lost 5 bases to trimming and J lost 0 bases, with 10 bases between them. Germline values: CDR1 SGHAT, CDR2 FQDESV (reference sequence). This CDR3 has 14 residues.

This clonotype showed up many times. The V gene is TRBV29-1, the J gene TRBJ2-2, with 9 nucleotides matching TRBD1. The germline V gene encodes CDR1 SQVTM and CDR2 ANQGSEA. Trimming removed 7 bases from V and 8 bases from J; junction bases left unmatched: 8. This CDR3 has 13 residues. CDR3 in amino acids: CSARTGDNGELFF. The DNA for the CDR3 is TGCAGCGCCAGGACAGGGGATAATGGGGAGCTGTTTTTT.

The chain is built from TRBV12-3 or TRBV12-4 and TRBJ2-6; the D is unclear. There are 16 residues in the CDR3. V was cut by 9 bases and J by 0 bases, with 15 bases left in between. This CDR3 is CASSPGLSSGANVLTF. The CDR3, as DNA: TGTGCCAGTTCCCCAGGTCTTTCCTCTGGGGCCAACGTCCTGACTTTC.

This clonotype was seen many times. This chain links TRBV5-1 with TRBJ2-2; the match to TRBD2 covers 7 bases. J gave up 6 bases and V 1 base, and 9 bases lay outside the gene matches. This CDR3 region has 16 residues. CDR1 and CDR2 (germline): SGHRS, YFSETQ. CDR3 in DNA: TGCGCCAGCAGCTTGATACTAGCGCCGCGCGCCGGGGAGCTGTTTTTT. Its protein is CASSLILAPRAGELFF.

This clonotype was counted a few times. Here the CDR3 reads CASSEGGTQYF. In nucleotides, the CDR3 is TGTGCCAGCAGTGAAGGTGGAACGCAGTATTTT. This chain joins TRBV5-6 and TRBJ2-3, with no clear D. Germline V gives CDR1 SGHDT, CDR2 YYEEEE. Trimming took 5 bases from V and 9 from J, leaving 10 bases between them. CDR3 length: 11 amino acids.

This sequence joins TRBV28 and TRBJ1-2; D uncertain. The CDR3 runs to 11 residues. Germline V gene lookup returns CDR1 MDHEN and CDR2 SYDVKM. Trimming removed 5 bases at V and 6 bases at J, with 7 bases between. In DNA, the CDR3 is TGTGCCAGCAGTCTTATGGATGGCTACACCTTC. This codes for CASSLMDGYTF.

The table lists this clonotype with a few counts. The chain links TRBV11-2 to TRBJ2-1; possible D gene TRBD2, 5 bases. From germline, CDR1 is SGHAT and CDR2 FQNNGV. Trimming pared 2 bases from V and 3 bases from J, leaving 11 bases between. The CDR3 is 15 residues long. The CDR3 DNA reads TGTGCCAGCAGCTTACCGGCGGGCAACTACAATGAGCAGTTCTTC. It codes for CASSLPAGNYNEQFF.

This clonotype was picked up a small number of times. This chain links TRBV6-5 with TRBJ1-1; 9 bases map to TRBD1. This CDR3 is 13 amino acids long. V lost 2 bases to trimming and J lost 8 bases; unmatched junction nucleotides: 3. CDR1 is MNHEY, CDR2 SVGAGI, per germline. CDR3 loop: CASSYRGTGEAFF. CDR3 bases: TGTGCCAGCAGTTACAGGGGGACAGGGGAAGCTTTCTTT.

This clonotype was seen only a few times. The V gene is TRBV7-2, the J gene TRBJ2-2, with 11 bases matching TRBD2. With V trimmed by 5 bases and J by 0 bases, 2 bases remained unmatched. This CDR3 contains 16 residues. Germline assignment: CDR1 SGHTA and CDR2 FQGNSA. The CDR3 loop is CASSRSGGANTGELFF. The DNA of the CDR3 is TGTGCCAGCAGCCGTAGCGGGGGGGCGAACACCGGGGAGCTGTTTTTT. Drawing the rest from reference TRBV7-2 and TRBJ2-2, the complete variable domain is GAGVSQSPSNKVTEKGKDVELRCDPISGHTALYWYRQSLGQGLEFLIYFQGNSAPDKSGLPSDRFSAERTGGSVSTLTIQRTQQEDSAVYLCASSRSGGANTGELFFGEGSRLTVL.

This clonotype was found many times. The chain combines TRBV20-1 with TRBJ1-3, with 7 bases aligning to TRBD1. The CDR3 has 14 amino acids. The trim removed 5 bases at V and 2 bases at J, leaving 6 bases unmatched. Germline V gene lookup returns CDR1 DFQATT and CDR2 SNEGSKA (reference sequence). The CDR3 loop reads CSAPTGNPGNTIYF. CDR3 DNA sequence: TGCAGTGCTCCGACAGGGAACCCTGGAAACACCATATATTTT.

This clonotype has only a few counts. The genes are TRBV11-3 and TRBJ2-5; D not certain. Trimming removed 4 bases at V and 4 bases at J, with 7 bases between. CDR1 and CDR2 from the germline V gene are SGHNT and YENEEA. This CDR3 has 12 residues. The CDR3 spells CASSSPAETQYF. The CDR3, as DNA: TGTGCCAGCAGCTCTCCGGCAGAGACCCAGTACTTC.

The genes are TRBV5-6 and TRBJ2-5; D gene ambiguous. The CDR3 spans 13 residues. V gave up 8 bases and J gave up 4 bases, with 15 bases separating them. The germline V gene encodes CDR1 SGHDT and CDR2 YYEEEE. The CDR3 region is CARSPAWGETQYF. CDR3 DNA sequence: TGTGCCAGGAGCCCCGCGTGGGGAGAGACCCAGTACTTC.

This clonotype was observed a handful of times. The CDR3 nucleotides are TGTGCCTGGGGACACGGGGAGACCCAGTACTTC. It encodes CAWGHGETQYF. The chain employs TRBV30 and TRBJ2-5, with D perhaps TRBD1 (5 bases). Germline V gene lookup returns CDR1 GTSNPN and CDR2 SVGIG (reference sequence). The V gene lost 5 bases and the J gene lost 5 bases, with 9 bases spanning the gap. CDR3 size: 11 residues.